The next 26 T cell receptor beta chains were all read from a single sample in a study of cytomegalovirus exposure and HLA in healthy donors. PCR involved 60 Vbeta and 13 Jbeta primers. Profiling relied on immunoSEQ multiplex PCR, and the TCRdb table lists in-frame clones only, not all of them. The specimen's table records 190,000 or so clones. The sequenced sample consisted of PBMCs. The receptors were sampled from a boy aged 5-17 years in good health and CMV-seronegative.

V usage is TRBV6-1 and J usage is TRBJ1-2; 8 positions match TRBD1. V shed 7 bases, J shed 0 bases, and the junction held 4 bases outside the gene matches. CDR1 MNHNS and CDR2 SASEGT come from the germline V gene. This CDR3 is 14 amino acids long. CDR3 DNA sequence: TGTGCCAGCATGAGGACAGGGACTAACTATGGCTACACCTTC. This gives the protein CASMRTGTNYGYTF.

This sequence joins TRBV6-5 and TRBJ1-2, with 7 bases fitting TRBD1. V was clipped by 2 bases and J by 4 bases; unmatched bases: 7. The CDR3 extends over 15 amino acids. Per germline, CDR1 MNHEY and CDR2 SVGAGI. CDR3 sequence (DNA): TGTGCCAGCAGTTACCACGGGGACAGCCTCTATGGCTACACCTTC. Encoded protein: CASSYHGDSLYGYTF.

The genes are TRBV28 and TRBJ2-1; TRBD2 is a possible D gene (5 bases). CDR3 length: 13 residues. Trimming removed 6 bases from V and 8 bases from J, with 14 bases in between. Germline assignment: CDR1 MDHEN and CDR2 SYDVKM. CDR3 sequence: CASRVGSGDEQFF. CDR3 coding DNA: TGTGCCAGCAGGGTAGGGAGCGGCGATGAGCAGTTCTTC.

In regard to this clone: Other DNA variants within this sample encode the same CDR3. J is TRBJ2-2 and V is TRBV10-3, with 10 bases fitting TRBD1. The junction had 6 bases not matched to a gene; V was cut back by 6 bases and J by 5 bases. CDR1 is ENHRY and CDR2 is SYGVKD in the germline V gene. The CDR3 contains 15 residues. This CDR3 is CAIRAGQGETGELFF. As DNA, the CDR3 is TGTGCCATCAGAGCCGGACAGGGGGAAACCGGGGAGCTGTTTTTT.

The chain combines TRBV2 with TRBJ2-5, with D perhaps matching TRBD2 (6 bases). The V gene's germline CDR1 is SNHLY and CDR2 FYNNEI. V was shortened by 6 bases and J by 0 bases, with 17 bases between the two germline ends. The CDR3 contains 16 residues. The CDR3 nucleotides are TGTGCCAGCAGGCTATTTGGCGGGGTTTACCAAGAGACCCAGTACTTC. This gives the protein CASRLFGGVYQETQYF.

The chain links TRBV4-1 to TRBJ2-3, with 7 bases lining up with TRBD2. V lost 1 base, J lost 1 base, and 8 bases stayed unmatched. The CDR3 is 17 residues long. Germline V gene sequence: CDR1 MGHRA, CDR2 YSYEKL. Here the CDR3 DNA reads TGCGCCAGCAGCCAAGTTGGACTAGAATTGGGCACAGATACGCAGTATTTT. Protein: CASSQVGLELGTDTQYF.

This sequence joins TRBV5-1 and TRBJ2-5; 8 bases match TRBD1. With 5 bases clipped from V and 3 bases from J, the junction kept 9 bases outside the gene matches. The CDR3 is 15 residues long. Germline V gives CDR1 SGHRS, CDR2 YFSETQ. The CDR3 region is CASSTAGQGKETQYF. CDR3 DNA: TGCGCCAGCAGTACCGCCGGACAGGGTAAAGAGACCCAGTACTTC.

The J gene is TRBJ2-3, the V gene TRBV7-2; the match to TRBD2 covers 7 bases. The CDR3 length is 17 residues. V lost 0 bases to trimming and J lost 6 bases; unmatched junction nucleotides: 12. Per the germline V gene, CDR1 is SGHTA and CDR2 is FQGNSA. CDR3 region: CASSLASSPGGSDTQYF. DNA of the CDR3: TGTGCCAGCAGCTTAGCTAGTTCTCCGGGGGGTTCGGATACGCAGTATTTT.

V is TRBV25-1 and J is TRBJ2-1; possible D gene TRBD2, 5 bases. The length of the CDR3 is 14 residues. Trimming shortened V by 6 bases and J by 4 bases, and 13 bases separated the two germline ends. Germline CDR1 MGHDK, CDR2 SYGVNS. CDR3 region: CASSSREGYNEQFF. The CDR3 coding sequence is TGTGCCAGCAGCTCTAGAGAGGGTTACAATGAGCAGTTCTTC.

The gene calls are TRBV27 and TRBJ2-5; TRBD1 matches at 9 bases. Matching the DNA end better, TRBJ2-7 makes the J call doubtful. Germline V gene data show CDR1 as MNHEY and CDR2 as SMNVEV (reference sequence). The CDR3 runs to 14 residues. This CDR3 reads CASSFGQGSYEQYF. The CDR3 DNA sequence: TGTGCCAGCAGTTTTGGACAGGGGTCCTACGAGCAGTACTTC.

The chain combines TRBV9 with TRBJ2-5, with 7 bases fitting TRBD1. The CDR3 is 16 amino acids. Germline V gives CDR1 SGDLS, CDR2 YYNGEE. Germline trimming cut 3 bases from V and 5 bases from J; bases unmatched to any gene: 13. The CDR3 loop is CASSEFTTGTGETQYF. The CDR3 coding sequence is TGTGCCAGCAGCGAGTTTACGACAGGGACCGGGGAGACCCAGTACTTC. The full variable domain, completed using reference TRBV9 and TRBJ2-5, is DSGVTQTPKHLITATGQRVTLRCSPRSGDLSVYWYQQSLDQGLQFLIQYYNGEERAKGNILERFSAQQFPDLHSELNLSSLELGDSALYFCASSEFTTGTGETQYFGPGTRLLVL.

This chain uses TRBV14 with TRBJ2-1; D remains unclear. The germline V gene has CDR1 SGHDN and CDR2 FVKESK. The CDR3 consists of 12 residues. Trimming removed 3 bases at V and 8 bases at J, with 8 bases between. The CDR3, as DNA: TGTGCCAGCAGCCACGGCAGGCATGAGCAGTTCTTC. It specifies CASSHGRHEQFF.

The V and J genes are TRBV5-6 and TRBJ2-2; a possible D gene is TRBD1 (5 bases). The CDR3 consists of 14 residues. V was shortened by 2 bases and J by 5 bases, with 10 bases between the two germline ends. Looked up from germline, CDR1 is SGHDT and CDR2 is YYEEEE. DNA of the CDR3: TGTGCCAGCAGCTTCCGACAGACTACCGGGGAGCTGTTTTTT. Its protein product is CASSFRQTTGELFF.

V and J are TRBV13 and TRBJ2-1; possibly TRBD1 for D (5 bases). The V end was cut by 1 base, the J end by 7 bases, with 11 bases between. In germline, CDR1 is PRHDT, CDR2 FYEKMQ (reference sequence). The CDR3 sequence is 14 residues long. The CDR3 region is CASSLVLGLNEQFF. The CDR3 DNA reads TGTGCCAGCAGCTTAGTTCTGGGGCTGAATGAGCAGTTCTTC.

V usage is TRBV4-1 and J usage is TRBJ1-2; D gene uncertain. CDR1 is MGHRA, CDR2 YSYEKL, per germline. This CDR3 has 13 residues. The V end lost 3 bases, the J end lost 3 bases, and 8 bases lay between the germline ends. CDR3 protein: CASSHEGDYGYTF. The CDR3 region has the DNA TGCGCCAGCAGCCATGAGGGAGACTATGGCTACACCTTC.

The chain recombines TRBV7-2 with TRBJ1-4; no firm D call. This CDR3 is 15 amino acids long. V dropped 2 bases and J dropped 0 bases, with 7 bases sitting between them. Germline CDR1 and CDR2: SGHTA and FQGNSA. CDR3 nucleotide sequence: TGTGCCAGCAGCTTATCAGGTCCAACTAATGAAAAACTGTTTTTT. This codes for CASSLSGPTNEKLFF.

V gene TRBV27 combines with J gene TRBJ2-7; D unresolved. Germline-derived CDR1 and CDR2 are MNHEY and SMNVEV (reference sequence). The CDR3 length is 13 residues. Trimming took 8 bases from V and 5 from J, leaving 16 bases between them. The CDR3 bases are TGTGCCAGCCCCGCGATAGACAATCACGAGCAGTACTTC. Translation gives CASPAIDNHEQYF.

This chain joins TRBV5-6 and TRBJ2-5, with D possibly being TRBD1 (6 bases). The J call may be wrong; the DNA end is better matched by TRBJ2-7. Looked up from germline, CDR1 is SGHDT and CDR2 is YYEEEE. CDR3 size: 16 residues. DNA of the CDR3: TGTGCCAGCAGCTTCATTTGGACAGAAGTCTCCTACGAGCAGTACTTC. As protein: CASSFIWTEVSYEQYF.

The chain carries TRBV12-5 and TRBJ1-3; 9 nucleotides align to TRBD1. The junction had 1 base not matched to a gene; V was cut back by 4 bases and J by 0 bases. The CDR3 contains 15 residues. Germline-derived CDR1 and CDR2 are LGHNT and FRNRAP. The DNA of the CDR3 is TGTGCTAGTGGTTCGGACAGGGGCTCTGGAAACACCATATATTTT. Translated: CASGSDRGSGNTIYF.

The J gene is TRBJ2-2, the V gene TRBV27, with 10 positions matching TRBD1. CDR3 length: 14 amino acids. Trimming cost V 7 bases and J 6 bases; bases outside gene matches: 5. Looked up from germline, CDR1 is MNHEY and CDR2 is SMNVEV (reference sequence). The CDR3 bases are TGTGCCAGCACATCCGGGACAGGGGCCGGGGAGCTGTTTTTT. It specifies CASTSGTGAGELFF.

The V call is TRBV30, the J call TRBJ2-1; 8 positions agree with TRBD2. The CDR3 has 15 amino acids. Trimming cost V 5 bases and J 0 bases; bases outside gene matches: 6. Germline CDR1 GTSNPN, CDR2 SVGIG (reference sequence). The CDR3 is CAWDSGVSSYNEQFF. In DNA form, the CDR3 reads TGTGCCTGGGATAGCGGGGTGAGCTCCTACAATGAGCAGTTCTTC.

The chain couples TRBV30 to TRBJ2-5, with a tentative D call TRBD1 (5 bases). From germline, CDR1 is GTSNPN and CDR2 SVGIG (reference sequence). Trimming shortened V by 1 base and J by 8 bases, and 14 bases separated the two germline ends. This CDR3 contains 13 residues. This CDR3 is CAWSEGSSGTQYF. CDR3 nucleotide sequence: TGTGCCTGGAGTGAGGGGTCCTCGGGTACCCAGTACTTC.

The chain joins TRBV6-1 to TRBJ1-1, with 8 bases matching TRBD1. With 7 bases clipped from V and 0 bases from J, the junction kept 4 bases outside the gene matches. The CDR3 has 14 residues. Germline CDR1 is MNHNS and CDR2 is SASEGT. CDR3 in amino acids: CASTWDRMNTEAFF. The CDR3 coding sequence is TGTGCCAGCACCTGGGACAGGATGAACACTGAAGCTTTCTTT.

V is TRBV15 and J is TRBJ1-4; maybe TRBD1 (5 bases). This CDR3 comprises 12 residues. In germline, CDR1 is LNHNV, CDR2 YYDKDF (reference sequence). Deletions cut 3 bases from V and 10 bases from J, with 9 bases between. Written as DNA, the CDR3 is TGTGCCACCAGCAGTCCCCAGGGAAAACTGTTTTTT. It specifies CATSSPQGKLFF.

V is TRBV5-1 and J is TRBJ2-3, with 9 bases fitting TRBD2. Germline CDR1 SGHRS, CDR2 YFSETQ. The CDR3 length is 18 residues. Losses at the gene ends were 0 bases for V and 6 bases for J; bases not matched to a gene: 14. Here the CDR3 DNA reads TGCGCCAGCAGCTTGGAGCCTTCTGGCGGGGGGGCCCTGGATACGCAGTATTTT. This sequence encodes CASSLEPSGGGALDTQYF.

The chain uses TRBV5-1 and TRBJ1-1; no clear D. Trimming removed 0 bases at V and 6 bases at J, with 15 bases between. The germline CDR1 and CDR2 sequences are SGHRS and YFSETQ. This CDR3 spans 15 amino acids. The CDR3 is CASSLEPGTSAEAFF. CDR3 nucleotide sequence: TGCGCCAGCAGCTTGGAACCGGGAACAAGCGCTGAAGCTTTCTTT.